These 22 T cell receptor beta chains originate from one sample sequenced in a study of metastatic and nonmetastatic thyroid tumors. There were no patients who had received any treatment before thyroid surgery. TCRdb redid the clone calls on the PCR reads using MiXCR. The sample lists 30,000 to 35,000 clones; about 29% were seen once. Sequencing was carried out using blood. The origin of the receptors is a female donor with papillary thyroid cancer or a benign thyroid nodule (not recorded which). Some clones in this sample may be carry-over from other donors' samples.

This clone ranks as medium-sized. The rearrangement links TRBV20-1 to TRBJ1-6; D not resolved. Trimming left V 0 bases short and J 6 bases short, with 3 bases between. The CDR3 extends over 12 amino acids. Germline V CDR1 and CDR2: DFQATT, SNEGSKA (reference sequence). Here the CDR3 DNA reads TGCAGTGCTAGAGATAGTAATTCACCCCTCCACTTT. Its protein is CSARDSNSPLHF.

By its share, this clone is medium-sized. The chain recombines TRBV6-1 with TRBJ2-7; possibly TRBD1 for D (6 bases). The CDR3 runs 14 residues. V lost 7 bases and J lost 1, with 14 bases in between. CDR1 MNHNS and CDR2 SASEGT come from the germline V gene. This chain's CDR3 is CASTTGSSSYEQYF. CDR3 sequence (DNA): TGTGCCAGCACCACAGGGAGTAGTTCCTACGAGCAGTACTTC.

This clone has more than one count but fewer than ten. The CDR3 sequence: CASVRGQGSPLHF. Here the CDR3 DNA reads TGTGCCAGCGTACGGGGGCAGGGTTCACCCCTCCACTTT. The J gene is TRBJ1-6, the V gene TRBV6-1; D is possibly TRBD1 (6 bases). V was clipped by 8 bases and J by 9 bases, with 14 bases between them. The V gene's germline CDR1 is MNHNS and CDR2 SASEGT. The CDR3 contains 13 residues.

DNA of the CDR3: TGTGCCAGCAGCGCAAGGGGACAGGGTGCTAGCTACGAGCAGTACTTC. Translating gives CASSARGQGASYEQYF. The genes are TRBV9 and TRBJ2-7; TRBD1 agrees at 9 bases. The CDR3 has 16 amino acids. Germline CDR1 is SGDLS and CDR2 is YYNGEE. Trimming removed 3 bases from V and 3 bases from J; junction bases left unmatched: 10. The full variable domain, rest sourced from reference TRBV9 and TRBJ2-7, is DSGVTQTPKHLITATGQRVTLRCSPRSGDLSVYWYQQSLDQGLQFLIQYYNGEERAKGNILERFSAQQFPDLHSELNLSSLELGDSALYFCASSARGQGASYEQYFGPGTRLTVT.

About this clone itself: The junction does not match germline at one end; this may be a read error. The chain links TRBV25-1 to TRBJ2-3; D might be TRBD2 (5 bases). The CDR3 has 15 residues. Germline-derived CDR1 and CDR2 are MGHDK and SYGVNS. The CDR3 loop is CASSFPRGVVYTQYF. The CDR3 DNA is TGTGCCAGCAGCTTCCCACGGGGTGTGGTATATACGCAGTACTTT.

Concerning this clone itself: The conserved final phenylalanine or tryptophan is absent from the CDR3, which likely points to a read error. The rearrangement joins TRBV27 to TRBJ2-7; 12 bases are shared with TRBD1. V was pared by 7 bases and J by 8 bases, with 12 bases of the junction left unmatched. This CDR3 is 15 amino acids long. Germline CDR1 is MNHEY and CDR2 is SMNVEV (reference sequence). For the CDR3, the DNA is TGTGCCAGCACTTCGACCGGGACAGGGGGCGAGCAGCAGTACTGC. Its translation is CASTSTGTGGEQQYC.

The rearrangement uses TRBV27 and TRBJ2-7; 11 bases fit TRBD1. The germline CDR1 and CDR2 sequences are MNHEY and SMNVEV (reference sequence). The CDR3 runs to 14 residues. The J segment lost 4 bases and the V segment lost 6 bases, leaving 5 bases of the junction unmatched. CDR3 DNA sequence: TGTGCCAGCAGCACCGGGACAGGGGGTTACGAGCAGTACTTC. It translates to CASSTGTGGYEQYF.

This clone was observed many times. The chain combines TRBV24-1 with TRBJ2-5; 7 bases map to TRBD1. The CDR3 runs to 15 residues. V was clipped by 5 bases and J by 2 bases; unmatched bases: 7. CDR1 is KGHDR and CDR2 is SFDVKD in the germline V gene. The DNA for the CDR3 is TGTGCCACCAGTGCCCCGACAGGGCGGCAAGAGACCCAGTACTTC. Its translation: CATSAPTGRQETQYF.

This rearrangement joins TRBV6-2 or TRBV6-3 to TRBJ2-7, with 9 bases that match TRBD1. Trimming at V came to 8 bases and at J to 6 bases, leaving 14 bases not matched to a gene. The germline V gene encodes CDR1 MNHEY and CDR2 SVGEGT. The CDR3 extends over 15 amino acids. This chain's CDR3 is CASEPRDREGGEQYF. The DNA for the CDR3 is TGTGCCAGCGAACCCCGGGACAGGGAAGGAGGCGAGCAGTACTTC.

This clone has a handful of counts. The genes are TRBV7-3 and TRBJ2-1; D possibly corresponds to TRBD2 (6 bases). This CDR3 contains 15 residues. Trimming removed 4 bases from V and 5 bases from J, with 15 bases in between. Germline V gene lookup returns CDR1 SGHTA and CDR2 FQGTGA. CDR3 DNA: TGTGCCAGCAGCTCCAAACGGGGGTGGGACAATGAGCAGTTCTTC. As protein: CASSSKRGWDNEQFF.

By share of the sample, this clone is medium-sized. The V call is TRBV11-2, the J call TRBJ2-7, with TRBD1 matching over 7 bases. Germline V gene sequence: CDR1 SGHAT, CDR2 FQNNGV. J lost 0 bases, V lost 6 bases, and 8 bases had no gene match. The CDR3 is 15 amino acids. The CDR3 DNA sequence: TGTGCCAGCAGACAACAGGGGAAGGGCTCCTACGAGCAGTACTTC. It specifies CASRQQGKGSYEQYF.

In its sample, this clone is medium-sized. V is TRBV6-1 and J is TRBJ1-1; no clear D gene. Deletions cut 2 bases from V and 10 bases from J, with 17 bases between. The CDR3 length is 14 residues. Germline-derived CDR1 and CDR2 are MNHNS and SASEGT. CDR3 sequence reads: CASSELAMGILAFF. CDR3 DNA sequence: TGTGCCAGCAGTGAATTGGCGATGGGCATTCTAGCTTTCTTT.

V is TRBV20-1 and J is TRBJ2-7, with 7 nucleotides matching TRBD1. J lost 1 base, V lost 8 bases, and 20 bases had no gene match. Per the germline V gene, CDR1 is DFQATT and CDR2 is SNEGSKA (reference sequence). CDR3 length: 17 amino acids. The CDR3 region has the DNA TGCAGTACCGAGAGGGGATCGAAGGACAGGCCGTCCTACGAGCAGTACTTC. Translation: CSTERGSKDRPSYEQYF.

By share, this clone ranks as medium-sized (0.01 to 0.1%). J is TRBJ2-7 and V is TRBV11-3, with D possibly matching TRBD2 (7 bases). This CDR3 has 15 residues. In germline, CDR1 is SGHNT, CDR2 YENEEA. Trimming took 6 bases from V and 1 from J, leaving 16 bases between them. CDR3 nucleotide sequence: TGTGCCAGCAGTTCTAGCGGTCAGGGGTCCTACGAGCAGTACTTC. This codes for CASSSSGQGSYEQYF.

This clone was seen many times. The chain couples TRBV19 to TRBJ2-2; 7 bases fit TRBD1. Germline V gene data show CDR1 as LNHDA and CDR2 as SQIVND (reference sequence). The CDR3 loop spans 14 amino acids. With 6 bases clipped from V and 1 base from J, the junction kept 2 bases outside the gene matches. CDR3 sequence reads: CASRQGLNTGELFF. The CDR3, as DNA: TGTGCCAGTAGACAGGGGTTGAACACCGGGGAGCTGTTTTTT.

Ten or more counts support this clone. V and J are TRBV5-1 and TRBJ1-3, with D perhaps TRBD1 (5 bases). CDR1 SGHRS and CDR2 YFSETQ come from the germline V gene. The CDR3 spans 16 residues. The germline V and J ends were trimmed by 4 bases and 0 bases, with 14 bases remaining between them. The CDR3 DNA sequence: TGCGCCAGCAGCCCGGACGGGGGGAGCTCTGGAAACACCATATATTTT. This translates into CASSPDGGSSGNTIYF.

This clone was seen repeatedly, ten times or more. The chain carries TRBV30 and TRBJ1-4; 9 bases are shared with TRBD1. In germline, CDR1 is GTSNPN, CDR2 SVGIG (reference sequence). The CDR3 runs 14 residues. With V trimmed by 4 bases and J by 10 bases, 10 bases remained unmatched. Written as DNA, the CDR3 is TGTGCCTGGACCCCGACAGGGGGTGTAGGAAAACTGTTTTTT. This codes for CAWTPTGGVGKLFF. The whole variable domain, remainder taken from reference TRBV30 and TRBJ1-4, is SQTIHQWPATLVQPVGSPLSLECTVEGTSNPNLYWYRQAAGRGLQLLFYSVGIGQISSEVPQNLSASRPQDRQFILSSKKLLLSDSGFYLCAWTPTGGVGKLFFGSGTQLSVL.

Only a few counts were recorded for this clone. A much larger clone is a single base away; this may be a read error. The chain couples TRBV29-1 to TRBJ2-1; D is unclear. The CDR3 extends over 10 amino acids. Germline V gives CDR1 SQVTM, CDR2 ANQGSEA. The CDR3 protein is CSVENNGQFF. CDR3 sequence (DNA): TGCAGCGTTGAAAACAATGGGCAGTTCTTC.

The rearrangement links TRBV30 to TRBJ1-1; a weak D match, TRBD1 (5 bases). Between the trimmed V and J ends, which lost 2 bases and 0 bases, there was a span of 13 bases. The germline V gene encodes CDR1 GTSNPN and CDR2 SVGIG (reference sequence). This CDR3 is built from 15 residues. CDR3 sequence reads: CAWSSYEGVNTEAFF. DNA of the CDR3: TGTGCCTGGAGTTCCTACGAAGGGGTGAACACTGAAGCTTTCTTT.

This clone qualifies as medium-sized (0.01 to 0.1%). The chain links TRBV6-1 to TRBJ2-5; perhaps TRBD2 as D (6 bases). This CDR3 region has 15 residues. The V gene's germline CDR1 is MNHNS and CDR2 SASEGT. V was cut by 1 base and J by 5 bases, with 14 bases left in between. CDR3 residues: CASSEDWTIFETQYF. In DNA form, the CDR3 reads TGTGCCAGCAGTGAAGATTGGACTATCTTCGAGACCCAGTACTTC.

Only a few counts were recorded for this clone. The gene calls are TRBV28 and TRBJ2-7; D is ambiguous. The CDR3 sequence is 12 residues long. CDR1 and CDR2 from the germline V gene are MDHEN and SYDVKM. The V and J ends lost 6 bases and 3 bases respectively, with 9 bases between them. For the CDR3, the DNA is TGTGCCAGCAGGCAAGCACTCTACGAGCAGTACTTC. Protein sequence: CASRQALYEQYF. Full variable domain (rest looked up from reference TRBV28 and TRBJ2-7): DVKVTQSSRYLVKRTGEKVFLECVQDMDHENMFWYRQDPGLGLRLIYFSYDVKMKEKGDIPEGYSVSREKKERFSLILESASTNQTSMYLCASRQALYEQYFGPGTRLTVT.

The rearrangement links TRBV5-1 to TRBJ1-1, with D perhaps TRBD1 (5 bases). The CDR3 contains 15 residues. Germline V gene data show CDR1 as SGHRS and CDR2 as YFSETQ. Trimming stripped 0 bases from V and 5 bases from J, with 14 bases between. The CDR3 nucleotides are TGCGCCAGCAGCTTGGCAGGGACCCGGGTTACTGAAGCTTTCTTT. Protein: CASSLAGTRVTEAFF.